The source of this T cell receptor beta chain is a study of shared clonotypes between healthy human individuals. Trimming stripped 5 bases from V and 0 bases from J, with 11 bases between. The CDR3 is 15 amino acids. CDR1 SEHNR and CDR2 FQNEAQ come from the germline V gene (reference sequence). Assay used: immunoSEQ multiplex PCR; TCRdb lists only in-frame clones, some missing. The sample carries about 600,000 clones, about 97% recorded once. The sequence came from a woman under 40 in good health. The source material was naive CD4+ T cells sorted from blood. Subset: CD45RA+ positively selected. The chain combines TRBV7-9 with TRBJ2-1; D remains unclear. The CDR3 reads CASSREGSSYNEQFF. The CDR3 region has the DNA TGTGCCAGCAGCCGAGAAGGTAGCTCCTACAATGAGCAGTTCTTC.